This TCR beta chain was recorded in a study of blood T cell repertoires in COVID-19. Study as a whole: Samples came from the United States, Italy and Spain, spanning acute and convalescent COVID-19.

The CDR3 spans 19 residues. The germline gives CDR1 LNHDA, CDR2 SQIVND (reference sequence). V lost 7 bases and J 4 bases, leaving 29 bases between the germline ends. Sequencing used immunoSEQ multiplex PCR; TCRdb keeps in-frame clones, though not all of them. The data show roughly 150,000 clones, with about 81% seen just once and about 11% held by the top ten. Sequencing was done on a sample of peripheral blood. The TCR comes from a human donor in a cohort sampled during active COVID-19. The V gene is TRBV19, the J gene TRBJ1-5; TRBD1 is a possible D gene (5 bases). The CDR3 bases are TGTGCCAGTAACGAATGGATTAGGCAGGGCTCTTTTCGGAATCAGCCCCAGCATTTT. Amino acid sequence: CASNEWIRQGSFRNQPQHF.